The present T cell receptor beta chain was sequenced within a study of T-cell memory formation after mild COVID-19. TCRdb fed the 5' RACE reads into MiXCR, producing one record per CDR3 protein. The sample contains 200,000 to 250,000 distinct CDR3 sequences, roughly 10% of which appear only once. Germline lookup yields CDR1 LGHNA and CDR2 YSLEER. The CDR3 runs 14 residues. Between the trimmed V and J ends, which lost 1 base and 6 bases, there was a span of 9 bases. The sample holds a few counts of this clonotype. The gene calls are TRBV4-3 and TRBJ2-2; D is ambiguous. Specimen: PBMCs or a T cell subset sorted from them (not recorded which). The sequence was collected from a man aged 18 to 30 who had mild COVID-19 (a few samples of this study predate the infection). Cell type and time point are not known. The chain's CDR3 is CASSQVKGAGELFF. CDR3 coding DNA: TGCGCCAGCAGCCAAGTTAAGGGCGCCGGGGAGCTGTTTTTT.